Detailed here is one T cell receptor beta chain. Antigen: not known. This specimen belongs to a study of cytomegalovirus exposure and HLA in healthy donors. Overall study: Just over 80% of several hundred genotyped donors fell in the Caucasian-associated ancestry cluster.

In germline, CDR1 is SGHTA, CDR2 FQGTGA. The CDR3 is made up of 15 amino acids. V dropped 5 bases and J dropped 3; count of bases not matched to a gene: 9. This PCR relied on a set of 60 Vbeta primers and 13 Jbeta primers. Profiling relied on immunoSEQ multiplex PCR, and the TCRdb table lists in-frame clones only, not all of them. Of about 200,000 clones listed, roughly 80% are singletons. General study results and limits: An analysis done earlier found most TCR beta V segments productive about 87% or about 30% of the time. Researchers counted some 150 TCR beta chains as cytomegalovirus-associated.

The receptor's source is a woman in her thirties or forties in good health and CMV-seronegative. This chain links TRBV7-3 with TRBJ2-7; 8 nucleotides align to TRBD1. The specimen sequenced was PBMCs. The CDR3: CASSPMAGGVYEQYF. The CDR3 DNA reads as TGTGCCAGCAGCCCGATGGCAGGGGGCGTCTACGAGCAGTACTTC.